The rows below give T cell receptor beta chains drawn from one sample of a study of vaccination and CD4 T cells after COVID-19. MiXCR was run by TCRdb on the PCR reads, yielding one entry per CDR3 protein. This table holds around 20,000 distinct CDR3 sequences, less than 65% found once. The starting material was CD4+ T cells from blood, obtained after SARS-CoV-2 vaccination. Receptors originate from a human donor who had recovered from COVID-19. The CDR3 runs from the conserved cysteine through the conserved F or W. Fields, in order: J gene, D gene, V gene, clone size, CDR3 DNA, CDR3 protein. A D gene is named only where the DNA matches it firmly. Size is omitted from some rows. Given values are once, few, many or a class for expanded clones.

J gene: TRBJ1-5
D gene: -
V gene: TRBV19
clone size: -
CDR3 DNA: TGTGCCAGTAGTATCGAGTCGAATCAGCCCCAGCATTTT
CDR3 protein: CASSIESNQPQHF

J gene: TRBJ2-3
D gene: -
V gene: TRBV28
clone size: few
CDR3 DNA: TGTGCCAGCTCCCGTTTATCAAGGAGTTTAGATACGCAGTATTTT
CDR3 protein: CASSRLSRSLDTQYF

J gene: TRBJ2-7
D gene: TRBD2
V gene: TRBV15
clone size: -
CDR3 DNA: TGTGCCACCAGCACGGGGGGACTGAAGAACTACGAGCAGTACTTC
CDR3 protein: CATSTGGLKNYEQYF

J gene: TRBJ1-6
D gene: TRBD1
V gene: TRBV28
clone size: -
CDR3 DNA: TGTGCCAGCAGACCTGGGACAGGGGAAACTTCACCCCTCCACTTT
CDR3 protein: CASRPGTGETSPLHF

J gene: TRBJ2-7
D gene: -
V gene: TRBV6-2/TRBV6-3
clone size: -
CDR3 DNA: TGTGCCAGCAGTTCGCGGGTCAGGACCTACGAGCAGTACTTC
CDR3 protein: CASSSRVRTYEQYF

J gene: TRBJ2-3
D gene: TRBD1
V gene: TRBV6-5
clone size: once
CDR3 DNA: TGTGCCAGCAGTTCCGACAGGGGTCGGGGGACAGATACGCAGTATTTT
CDR3 protein: CASSSDRGRGTDTQYF

J gene: TRBJ2-2
D gene: TRBD2
V gene: TRBV6-1
clone size: few
CDR3 DNA: TGTGCCAGCAGGCCGGGACTAGCCGGGACCGGGGAGCTGTTTTTT
CDR3 protein: CASRPGLAGTGELFF

J gene: TRBJ2-5
D gene: TRBD2
V gene: TRBV27
clone size: -
CDR3 DNA: TGTGCCAGCAGCCCGGTCGGACTAGCGGACGGGCGGGAGACCCAGTACTTC
CDR3 protein: CASSPVGLADGRETQYF

J gene: TRBJ1-1
D gene: TRBD1
V gene: TRBV5-5
clone size: -
CDR3 DNA: TGTGCCAGCAGCTCCCCCTATACGGACAGGTGGGGAGGAGAAGCTTTCTTT
CDR3 protein: CASSSPYTDRWGGEAFF

J gene: TRBJ2-2
D gene: TRBD2
V gene: TRBV20-1
clone size: few
CDR3 DNA: TGCAGTGCTTGGACTAGCGGGAGCACCGGGGAGCTGTTTTTT
CDR3 protein: CSAWTSGSTGELFF

J gene: TRBJ1-5
D gene: -
V gene: TRBV6-2/TRBV6-3
clone size: -
CDR3 DNA: TGTGCCAGCTATCAGGGGAGCAATCAGCCCCAGCATTTT
CDR3 protein: CASYQGSNQPQHF

J gene: TRBJ1-5
D gene: -
V gene: TRBV19
clone size: -
CDR3 DNA: TGTGCCAGTAGGGGGATAGTGGCAGGCCCCAATCAGCCCCAGCATTTT
CDR3 protein: CASRGIVAGPNQPQHF

J gene: TRBJ1-3
D gene: -
V gene: TRBV3-1
clone size: -
CDR3 DNA: TGTGCCAGCAGCCAGCGGGCCATCTCTGGAAACACCATATATTTT
CDR3 protein: CASSQRAISGNTIYF

J gene: TRBJ1-5
D gene: -
V gene: TRBV5-6
clone size: -
CDR3 DNA: TGTGCCAGCAGCTTGGCCGGGCAGCCCCAGCATTTT
CDR3 protein: CASSLAGQPQHF

J gene: TRBJ1-1
D gene: -
V gene: TRBV14
clone size: -
CDR3 DNA: TGTGCCAGCAGCCAAGAGAGGGACACTGAAGCTTTCTTT
CDR3 protein: CASSQERDTEAFF

J gene: TRBJ1-2
D gene: -
V gene: TRBV10-3
clone size: -
CDR3 DNA: TGTGCCATCAGTGAGGGTCCGGCAAACTATGGCTACACCTTC
CDR3 protein: CAISEGPANYGYTF